The rows below give T cell receptor beta chains drawn from one sample of a study of identifying expanded T cells in peripheral blood. Clones were sequenced by immunoSEQ multiplex PCR, and TCRdb holds only the in-frame ones, with some missing. The sample has about 82,000 clones; 85% to 90% are singletons. The sequencing input was blood. Receptor source: a person aged 18 to 70 in good health. The CDR3 runs from the conserved cysteine through the conserved F or W. D genes are given only for firm matches. Size tells how often a clone was seen (once, few, many) or the class of an expanded clone, and some rows leave it out.

v_call,j_call,d_call,clone_size,cdr3_aa,cdr3_nt
TRBV7-2,TRBJ2-7,TRBD2,NA,CASSLKAGTYEQYF,TGTGCCAGCAGCTTAAAAGCGGGAACCTACGAGCAGTACTTC
TRBV7-9,TRBJ1-1,NA,NA,CASSLATEAFF,TGTGCCAGCAGCTTAGCGACAGAAGCTTTCTTT
TRBV15,TRBJ1-1,NA,NA,CATSLEAVFDEAFF,TGTGCCACCAGCCTCGAAGCGGTATTCGATGAAGCTTTCTTT
TRBV27,TRBJ1-1,NA,NA,CASSTTDREMNTEAFF,TGTGCCAGCAGTACCACAGACCGCGAAATGAACACTGAAGCTTTCTTT
TRBV19,TRBJ1-5,NA,NA,CASSSFGQYSNQPQHF,TGTGCCAGTAGTTCATTCGGGCAGTATAGCAATCAGCCCCAGCATTTT
TRBV11-2,TRBJ1-1,NA,NA,CASSFTLNTEAFF,TGTGCCAGCAGCTTTACCCTGAACACTGAAGCTTTCTTT
TRBV19,TRBJ1-5,NA,NA,CASKIGRLDQPQHF,TGTGCCAGTAAAATTGGGCGGCTTGATCAGCCCCAGCATTTT
TRBV11-1,TRBJ2-3,TRBD2,once,CASSPRGTRGTSTDTQYF,TGTGCCAGCAGCCCTAGGGGGACTAGAGGGACGAGCACAGATACGCAGTATTTT
TRBV11-2,TRBJ1-2,NA,NA,CASSLIDGFVYGYTF,TGTGCCAGCAGCTTAATTGACGGTTTCGTCTATGGCTACACCTTC
TRBV30,TRBJ2-7,TRBD2,NA,CASGGGTSSGEQYF,TGTGCCTCCGGAGGAGGGACTAGCTCGGGCGAGCAGTACTTC
TRBV18,TRBJ1-1,NA,NA,CASRYGVNTEAFF,TGTGCCAGTCGTTATGGGGTGAACACTGAAGCTTTCTTT
TRBV6-5,TRBJ2-7,NA,few,CASGRIASSNEQYF,TGTGCCTCGGGCCGAATAGCCTCTTCCAACGAGCAGTACTTC
TRBV28,TRBJ1-5,TRBD1,NA,CASSLDRGSNQPQHF,TGTGCCAGCAGTTTAGACAGGGGAAGCAATCAGCCCCAGCATTTT
TRBV7-6,TRBJ2-2,TRBD2,NA,CASSLGTSGTVGELFF,TGTGCCAGCAGCTTGGGTACTAGCGGGACGGTCGGGGAGCTGTTTTTT
TRBV7-3,TRBJ2-1,NA,NA,CASSLGAGLGNEQFF,TGTGCCAGCAGCTTAGGGGCAGGGTTGGGCAATGAGCAGTTCTTC
TRBV19,TRBJ1-2,NA,NA,CASKFAFLGNYGYTF,TGTGCCAGTAAGTTTGCCTTCTTAGGGAACTATGGCTACACCTTC
TRBV20-1,TRBJ1-1,NA,NA,CSAWLNTEAFF,TGCAGTGCTTGGTTGAACACTGAAGCTTTCTTT
TRBV9,TRBJ1-1,NA,NA,CASSVGTYMNTEAFF,TGTGCCAGCAGCGTCGGGACGTACATGAACACTGAAGCTTTCTTT
TRBV19,TRBJ1-2,NA,NA,CASSITGFGGYTF,TGTGCCAGTAGTATCACAGGGTTCGGTGGCTACACCTTC
TRBV6-5,TRBJ1-5,NA,NA,CASSSEGFGNQPQHF,TGTGCCAGCAGTTCCGAGGGATTCGGCAATCAGCCCCAGCATTTT
TRBV18,TRBJ2-2,NA,NA,CASSPSDGTGELFF,TGTGCCAGCTCACCTTCGGACGGGACCGGGGAGCTGTTTTTT
TRBV4-1,TRBJ1-6,NA,few,CASSQPYQGNNSPLHF,TGCGCCAGCAGCCAGCCATATCAGGGGAATAATTCACCCCTCCACTTT
TRBV7-2,TRBJ1-4,NA,NA,CASSLSGINEKLFF,TGTGCCAGCAGCTTATCCGGGATTAATGAAAAACTGTTTTTT
TRBV6-6,TRBJ1-5,NA,few,CASHRNTNQPQHF,TGTGCCAGCCATCGGAACACAAATCAGCCCCAGCATTTT
TRBV29-1,TRBJ1-1,TRBD1,NA,CSVAQGATEAFF,TGCAGCGTTGCACAGGGGGCGACTGAAGCTTTCTTT
TRBV5-1,TRBJ2-2,NA,NA,CASSSGANTGELFF,TGCGCCAGCTCGAGTGGGGCGAACACCGGGGAGCTGTTTTTT
TRBV18,TRBJ1-1,TRBD1,NA,CASSPDRRDTEAFF,TGTGCCAGCTCACCGGACAGGCGGGACACTGAAGCTTTCTTT
TRBV4-1,TRBJ1-1,NA,medium-sized,CASSHPTGRGTEAFF,TGCGCCAGCAGCCACCCGACGGGCAGGGGTACTGAAGCTTTCTTT
TRBV7-2,TRBJ2-7,NA,NA,CASKSGYSSYEQYF,TGTGCCAGCAAGTCAGGGTACAGCTCCTACGAGCAGTACTTC
TRBV18,TRBJ1-3,TRBD1,NA,CASSPTGDSIGNTIYF,TGTGCCAGCTCCCCCACTGGGGACAGCATTGGAAACACCATATATTTT
TRBV28,TRBJ1-2,TRBD1,NA,CASHDRGRDYGYTF,TGTGCCAGCCACGACAGGGGTAGAGACTATGGCTACACCTTC
TRBV19,TRBJ2-2,NA,once,CASSSRTGELFF,TGTGCCAGTAGTTCGCGGACCGGGGAGCTGTTTTTT
TRBV19,TRBJ1-1,NA,NA,CASSTRQPNTEAFF,TGTGCCAGTAGTACCCGACAGCCGAACACTGAAGCTTTCTTT
TRBV6-1,TRBJ1-4,TRBD1,NA,CASSEDGAGDSEKLFF,TGTGCCAGCAGTGAGGATGGGGCAGGGGACAGTGAAAAACTGTTTTTT
TRBV18,TRBJ1-1,NA,NA,CASSGGDTEAFF,TGTGCCAGCTCAGGAGGGGACACTGAAGCTTTCTTT
TRBV7-6,TRBJ2-3,NA,NA,CASTPGHTGVDTQYF,TGTGCCAGCACCCCCGGACACACGGGGGTAGATACGCAGTATTTT
TRBV30,TRBJ2-7,TRBD1,NA,CAWISRTGATGEQYF,TGTGCCTGGATTTCCCGGACAGGGGCCACGGGGGAGCAGTACTTC